The 18 T cell receptor beta chains given below trace back to one sample, sequenced in a study of T cell responses to AZD1222 COVID-19 vaccine. Profiling relied on immunoSEQ multiplex PCR, and the TCRdb table lists in-frame clones only, not all of them. The sample consists of about 81,000 clones, around 93% of them appearing once. The material sequenced was peripheral blood, taken 28 days after the second AZD1222 dose. The receptor set was obtained from an adult who received the AZD1222 COVID-19 vaccine.

The chain recombines TRBV19 with TRBJ1-2; no definite D call. The V and J ends lost 2 bases and 5 bases respectively, with 6 bases between them. This CDR3 comprises 12 residues. CDR1 and CDR2 (germline): LNHDA, SQIVND (reference sequence). The CDR3 region is CASSITEYGYTF. In DNA, the CDR3 is TGTGCCAGTAGTATAACGGAGTATGGCTACACCTTC. Complete variable domain (other parts from reference TRBV19 and TRBJ1-2): DGGITQSPKYLFRKEGQNVTLSCEQNLNHDAMYWYRQDPGQGLRLIYYSQIVNDFQKGDIAEGYSVSREKKESFPLTVTSAQKNPTAFYLCASSITEYGYTFGSGTRLTVV.

This chain connects TRBV7-2 to TRBJ2-1, with D possibly matching TRBD2 (7 bases). In germline, CDR1 is SGHTA, CDR2 FQGNSA. There are 13 residues in the CDR3. V lost 7 bases to trimming and J lost 10 bases, with 17 bases between them. The CDR3 nucleotides read TGTGCCAGCAAAAGTGCGGGGGCTCGAGAGCAGTTCTTC. Translated: CASKSAGAREQFF.

This chain links TRBV11-2 with TRBJ1-4; D remains ambiguous. There are 15 residues in the CDR3. Germline CDR1 is SGHAT and CDR2 is FQNNGV. V was pared by 2 bases and J by 3 bases, with 10 bases between. In DNA form, the CDR3 reads TGTGCCAGCAGCTTATCGCAGGTCTCTAATGAAAAACTGTTTTTT. This gives the protein CASSLSQVSNEKLFF. The variable domain in full, with the rest retrieved from reference TRBV11-2 and TRBJ1-4, is EAGVAQSPRYKIIEKRQSVAFWCNPISGHATLYWYQQILGQGPKLLIQFQNNGVVDDSQLPKDRFSAERLKGVDSTLKIQPAKLEDSAVYLCASSLSQVSNEKLFFGSGTQLSVL.

The CDR3 DNA reads TGTGCCAGCAGCGTAGGCCAAGAGACCCAGTACTTC. Translating it yields CASSVGQETQYF. This chain connects TRBV9 to TRBJ2-5; D gene uncertain. There are 12 residues in the CDR3. Trimming took 0 bases from V and 1 from J, leaving 1 base between them. CDR1 and CDR2 from the germline V gene are SGDLS and YYNGEE.

This chain uses TRBV6-6 with TRBJ1-3, with D tentatively TRBD1 (6 bases). The ends were cut back, 7 bases at V and 1 base at J, with 8 bases in the middle. Germline values: CDR1 MNHNY, CDR2 SVGAGI (reference sequence). The CDR3 spans 13 residues. CDR3 loop: CASTGHSGNTIYF. Here the CDR3 DNA reads TGTGCCAGCACGGGACATTCTGGAAACACCATATATTTT.

The genes are TRBV27 and TRBJ2-2; TRBD2 matches 12 bases. CDR1 MNHEY and CDR2 SMNVEV come from the germline V gene (reference sequence). J lost 8 bases, V lost 5 bases, and 12 bases had no gene match. The CDR3 spans 17 residues. CDR3 DNA: TGTGCCAGCAGTATCCGACGACTAGCGGGAGCGACTGGGGAGCTGTTTTTT. Protein sequence: CASSIRRLAGATGELFF.

This chain joins TRBV18 and TRBJ1-2; 7 bases are a match to TRBD1. Germline assignment: CDR1 KGHSH and CDR2 LQKENI. The CDR3 extends over 14 amino acids. Trimming cost V 3 bases and J 3 bases; bases outside gene matches: 4. CDR3 in DNA: TGTGCCAGCTCACCGACAGGGATGGACTATGGCTACACCTTC. This sequence encodes CASSPTGMDYGYTF.

The count of this clone is one. The chain uses TRBV24-1 and TRBJ2-2; TRBD2 matches at 14 bases. CDR1 is KGHDR and CDR2 is SFDVKD in the germline V gene. The CDR3 has 19 residues. With V trimmed by 3 bases and J by 1 base, 6 bases remained unmatched. Written as DNA, the CDR3 is TGTGCCACCAGTGATCCCCAAGGACTAGCGGGAGGGAACACCGGGGAGCTGTTTTTT. Translation: CATSDPQGLAGGNTGELFF.

The J gene is TRBJ2-1, the V gene TRBV4-1; possibly TRBD1 for D (6 bases). The CDR3 totals 14 residues. The V end lost 4 bases, the J end lost 10 bases, and 17 bases lay between the germline ends. Germline assignment: CDR1 MGHRA and CDR2 YSYEKL. The DNA of the CDR3 is TGCGCCAGCAGCCGGGGCGTGGGGGCCGTAGAGCAGTTCTTC. This sequence encodes CASSRGVGAVEQFF.

CDR3 region: CASSLWTSGTDTQYF. CDR3 nucleotide sequence: TGTGCCAGCAGCCTATGGACTAGTGGGACAGATACGCAGTATTTT. The chain employs TRBV3-1 (or the pseudogene TRBV3-2) and TRBJ2-3, with 7 bases lining up with TRBD2. CDR3 length equals 15 residues. Germline V gene lookup returns CDR1 LGHDT and CDR2 YNNKEL (reference sequence). Trimming cost V 4 bases and J 3 bases; bases outside gene matches: 7.

The rearrangement joins TRBV28 to TRBJ1-2; D perhaps matches TRBD1 (5 bases). Deletions cut 5 bases from V and 8 bases from J, with 21 bases between. Germline V gives CDR1 MDHEN, CDR2 SYDVKM. This CDR3 is 15 amino acids long. CDR3 in amino acids: CASSARYRDPRGYTF. DNA of the CDR3: TGTGCCAGCAGTGCCCGCTACCGGGACCCTCGGGGCTACACCTTC.

This sequence joins TRBV10-3 and TRBJ2-1, with a possible D match to TRBD1 (5 bases). V was trimmed by 0 bases and J by 4 bases, leaving 13 bases between them. Germline CDR1 is ENHRY and CDR2 is SYGVKD. This CDR3 is 16 amino acids long. CDR3 in DNA: TGTGCCATCAGTGAGTCGAGAAAAGGGGTTTACAATGAGCAGTTCTTC. Its translation is CAISESRKGVYNEQFF.

V is TRBV12-5 and J is TRBJ2-1, with D uncertain. Germline values: CDR1 LGHNT, CDR2 FRNRAP. This CDR3 has 13 residues. V was pared by 3 bases and J by 6 bases, with 9 bases between. The CDR3 protein is CASGFNGPNEQFF. CDR3 nucleotide sequence: TGTGCTAGTGGTTTCAATGGTCCCAATGAGCAGTTCTTC.

The chain couples TRBV7-2 to TRBJ2-7; the D call may be TRBD1 or TRBD2 (5 bases each). This CDR3 is built from 16 residues. V lost 1 base and J lost 4, with 17 bases in between. Germline-derived CDR1 and CDR2 are SGHTA and FQGNSA. CDR3 DNA sequence: TGTGCCAGCAGCTTAGAGGGACGGGAAACGGGGTACGAGCAGTACTTC. Amino acid sequence: CASSLEGRETGYEQYF.

This clone has more than one count but fewer than ten. The chain employs TRBV6-4 and TRBJ1-6; D perhaps matches TRBD1 (5 bases). The CDR3 sequence is 14 residues long. V lost 2 bases and J 7 bases, leaving 9 bases between the germline ends. Looked up from germline, CDR1 is MRHNA and CDR2 is SNTAGT. The CDR3 reads CASSDGTANSPLHF. For the CDR3, the DNA is TGTGCCAGCAGTGACGGGACGGCAAATTCACCCCTCCACTTT.

The gene calls are TRBV7-9 and TRBJ1-4; no clear D. Trimming cost V 8 bases and J 0 bases, with 7 bases left between them. CDR3 length: 13 residues. Germline lookup yields CDR1 SEHNR and CDR2 FQNEAQ (reference sequence). The CDR3 sequence is CASRVATNEKLFF. The DNA of the CDR3 is TGTGCCAGCCGGGTCGCAACTAATGAAAAACTGTTTTTT. Looking up the rest from reference TRBV7-9 and TRBJ1-4 gives the full variable domain: DTGVSQNPRHKITKRGQNVTFRCDPISEHNRLYWYRQTLGQGPEFLTYFQNEAQLEKSRLLSDRFSAERPKGSFSTLEIQRTEQGDSAMYLCASRVATNEKLFFGSGTQLSVL.

The chain couples TRBV28 to TRBJ2-7; TRBD2 matches 12 bases. The germline V gene encodes CDR1 MDHEN and CDR2 SYDVKM. Unmatched junction bases numbered 4, after V lost 5 bases and J lost 2 bases. The CDR3 covers 15 residues. CDR3 protein: CASSPASGRAYEQYF. CDR3 DNA: TGTGCCAGCAGTCCGGCTAGCGGGAGGGCCTACGAGCAGTACTTC.

The chain combines TRBV19 with TRBJ1-4; D possibly corresponds to TRBD1 (5 bases). In germline, CDR1 is LNHDA, CDR2 SQIVND (reference sequence). The V and J ends lost 3 bases and 7 bases respectively, with 9 bases between them. This CDR3 spans 13 amino acids. CDR3 DNA sequence: TGTGCCAGTAGTATGAGGGACGGTGAAAAACTGTTTTTT. Translating it yields CASSMRDGEKLFF.